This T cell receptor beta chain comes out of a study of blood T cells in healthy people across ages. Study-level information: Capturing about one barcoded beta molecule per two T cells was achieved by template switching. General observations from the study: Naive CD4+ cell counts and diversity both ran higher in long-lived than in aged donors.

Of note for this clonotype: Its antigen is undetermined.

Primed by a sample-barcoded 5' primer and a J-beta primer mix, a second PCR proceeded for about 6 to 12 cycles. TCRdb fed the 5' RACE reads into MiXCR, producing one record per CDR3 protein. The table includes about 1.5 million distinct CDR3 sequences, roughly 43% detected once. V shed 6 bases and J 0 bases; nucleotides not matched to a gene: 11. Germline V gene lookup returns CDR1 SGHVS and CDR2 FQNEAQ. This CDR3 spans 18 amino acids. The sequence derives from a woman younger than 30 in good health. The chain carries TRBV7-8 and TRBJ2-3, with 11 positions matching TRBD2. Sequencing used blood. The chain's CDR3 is CASSPLGTSGLSTDTQYF. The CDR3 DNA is TGTGCCAGCAGTCCGCTTGGGACTAGCGGACTAAGCACAGATACGCAGTATTTT.